This TCR beta chain originates from a study of T cell responses to AZD1222 COVID-19 vaccine. Sequencing was performed with immunoSEQ multiplex PCR; in TCRdb, only in-frame clones are kept and a portion is missing. This sample has 100,000 to 150,000 clones, with 85% to 95% found just once. Concerning this clone: The antigen is unknown.

Trimming took 4 bases from V and 0 from J, leaving 9 bases between them. CDR3 length: 14 amino acids. Germline CDR1 is LNHDA and CDR2 is SQIVND (reference sequence). Broader study findings: CD4 TCRs covered the whole spike, strongest at regions 160-218 and 743-854.

This chain connects TRBV19 to TRBJ1-2; D gene uncertain. This receptor was obtained from an adult in good health. This specimen consisted of peripheral blood, obtained on day 0 of AZD1222 vaccination. The CDR3 nucleotides are TGTGCCAGTAGTACACAGACAACTAACTATGGCTACACCTTC. Amino acids: CASSTQTTNYGYTF.